The next 26 T cell receptor beta chains were all read from a single sample in a study of T cell responses to AZD1222 COVID-19 vaccine. Method: immunoSEQ multiplex PCR; TCRdb's copy keeps in-frame clones and lacks some. The top ten clones hold approximately 17% of a sample with over 150,000 clones, about 92% of them seen once. Source: peripheral blood, taken on day 0 of AZD1222 vaccination. The receptor set was obtained from an adult in good health.

The chain couples TRBV7-2 to TRBJ2-4; no definite D call. The germline V gene has CDR1 SGHTA and CDR2 FQGNSA. Trimming removed 2 bases from V and 5 bases from J, with 16 bases in between. The CDR3 consists of 16 residues. CDR3 bases: TGTGCCAGCAGCTTACGTCCGACAAGGGTGGAAAACATTCAGTACTTC. Its protein is CASSLRPTRVENIQYF.

V and J are TRBV28 and TRBJ1-4; 8 bases are a match to TRBD1. The germline V gene encodes CDR1 MDHEN and CDR2 SYDVKM. V dropped 4 bases and J dropped 6; count of bases not matched to a gene: 7. This CDR3 region has 15 residues. CDR3 DNA sequence: TGTGCCAGCAGTTCGACAGGGGAGGTGGATGAAAAACTGTTTTTT. The encoded protein is CASSSTGEVDEKLFF.

This chain uses TRBV27 with TRBJ1-4; no definite D call. V lost 2 bases to trimming and J lost 7 bases, with 8 bases between them. CDR1 is MNHEY, CDR2 SMNVEV, per germline (reference sequence). CDR3 length: 13 residues. The CDR3 coding sequence is TGTGCCAGCAGTTTAGGACGTACTGAAAAACTGTTTTTT. Its translation is CASSLGRTEKLFF.

In the case of this clone: Within the sample, other DNA sequences also encode this same CDR3. This sequence joins TRBV3-1 (or the pseudogene TRBV3-2) and TRBJ2-1, with D possibly matching TRBD2 (6 bases). The CDR3 length is 12 residues. Trimming shortened V by 4 bases and J by 6 bases, and 7 bases separated the two germline ends. Germline-derived CDR1 and CDR2 are LGHDT and YNNKEL (reference sequence). CDR3: CASSLSGNEQFF. The CDR3 DNA is TGTGCCAGCAGCCTTAGCGGCAATGAGCAGTTCTTC.

V gene TRBV19 combines with J gene TRBJ1-6; TRBD1 aligns across 8 bases. Trimming took 7 bases from V and 8 from J; bases not matched to a gene: 4. The CDR3 has 13 residues. CDR1 and CDR2 (germline): LNHDA, SQIVND (reference sequence). CDR3 loop: CASNSGGDSPLHF. In DNA, the CDR3 is TGTGCCAGTAATTCAGGGGGCGATTCACCCCTCCACTTT.

The CDR3 DNA reads TGTGCCAGCAGCTCACGGACGGGATTGGTAGGAGAGCAGTTCTTC. Translating it yields CASSSRTGLVGEQFF. This sequence joins TRBV7-9 and TRBJ2-1; D might be TRBD2 (5 bases). The CDR3 totals 15 residues. The germline CDR1 and CDR2 sequences are SEHNR and FQNEAQ (reference sequence). V was trimmed by 4 bases and J by 10 bases, leaving 20 bases between them.

This rearrangement joins TRBV7-9 to TRBJ2-5, with TRBD2 as a possible D gene (7 bases). The CDR3 is made up of 16 amino acids. Trimming took 4 bases from V and 2 from J, leaving 17 bases between them. Germline CDR1 and CDR2: SEHNR and FQNEAQ (reference sequence). As DNA, the CDR3 is TGTGCCAGCAGCTCCCCTCCGGGGGGCAATCAAGAGACCCAGTACTTC. Translation: CASSSPPGGNQETQYF.

The chain employs TRBV7-8 and TRBJ1-2; no clear D gene. The CDR3 length is 13 residues. Between the trimmed V and J ends, which lost 5 bases and 5 bases, there was a span of 12 bases. From germline, CDR1 is SGHVS and CDR2 FQNEAQ. In nucleotides, the CDR3 is TGTGCCAGCAGCCCCCGTGTCGGGTATGGCTACACCTTC. Translation gives CASSPRVGYGYTF. Full variable domain (missing parts from reference TRBV7-8 and TRBJ1-2): GAGVSQSPRYKVAKRGQDVALRCDPISGHVSLFWYQQALGQGPEFLTYFQNEAQLDKSGLPSDRFFAERPEGSVSTLKIQRTQQEDSAVYLCASSPRVGYGYTFGSGTRLTVV.

The sample holds one count of this clone. This sequence joins TRBV30 and TRBJ1-4, with a weak D call TRBD1 (5 bases). V was shortened by 0 bases and J by 7 bases, with 12 bases between the two germline ends. From germline, CDR1 is GTSNPN and CDR2 SVGIG (reference sequence). The CDR3 is 14 residues long. This chain's CDR3 is CAWSVVGGGEKLFF. The CDR3, as DNA: TGTGCCTGGAGTGTAGTGGGTGGGGGTGAAAAACTGTTTTTT.

The V and J genes are TRBV11-2 and TRBJ1-4; 8 bases match TRBD1. J lost 0 bases, V lost 5 bases, and 8 bases had no gene match. The CDR3 contains 17 residues. Germline lookup yields CDR1 SGHAT and CDR2 FQNNGV. The CDR3 spells CASSLRQGPSTNEKLFF. The CDR3 DNA reads as TGTGCCAGCAGCCTCCGACAGGGGCCTTCAACTAATGAAAAACTGTTTTTT.

This rearrangement joins TRBV6-1 to TRBJ2-3; TRBD1 matches at 11 bases. The germline gives CDR1 MNHNS, CDR2 SASEGT. This CDR3 contains 18 residues. Trimming removed 3 bases from V and 0 bases from J; junction bases left unmatched: 8. The CDR3 loop is CASSDKLRTGGSTDTQYF. As DNA, the CDR3 is TGTGCCAGCAGTGACAAGCTAAGGACAGGGGGCAGCACAGATACGCAGTATTTT.

The chain has TRBV5-6 and TRBJ2-1; 12 positions match TRBD2. This CDR3 region has 15 residues. Germline V gene lookup returns CDR1 SGHDT and CDR2 YYEEEE. Trimming removed 4 bases from V and 9 bases from J; junction bases left unmatched: 8. CDR3 sequence (DNA): TGTGCCAGCAGCCCTAGCGGGGGGGCCGTAGGTGAGCAGTTCTTC. It yields the protein CASSPSGGAVGEQFF.

The chain couples TRBV5-8 to TRBJ2-7; D is uncertain. The V gene's germline CDR1 is SGHTS and CDR2 YDEGEE. V lost 0 bases and J 3 bases, leaving 13 bases between the germline ends. The CDR3 is 15 amino acids. The CDR3 region has the DNA TGTGCCAGCAGCTTGGGGAGTAAGGGCATCTACGAGCAGTACTTC. Translation gives CASSLGSKGIYEQYF.

The chain links TRBV7-9 to TRBJ2-7, with D unclear. The V end lost 1 base, the J end lost 0 bases, and 13 bases lay between the germline ends. Germline loops: CDR1 SEHNR, CDR2 FQNEAQ (reference sequence). The CDR3 runs to 16 residues. CDR3 sequence (DNA): TGTGCCAGCAGCTTAGGGGGTCCCTTTAGCTCCTACGAGCAGTACTTC. Protein product: CASSLGGPFSSYEQYF.

The chain has TRBV6-5 and TRBJ1-6; TRBD1 aligns across 8 bases. After removal of 7 bases from V and 7 bases from J, the junction contained 6 bases not matched to a gene. CDR1 and CDR2 from the germline V gene are MNHEY and SVGAGI. CDR3 size: 14 residues. Here the CDR3 reads CASTGGQGNSPLHF. The CDR3 region has the DNA TGTGCCAGCACGGGCGGACAGGGCAATTCACCCCTCCACTTT.

V usage is TRBV30 and J usage is TRBJ2-7; D possibly uses TRBD1 or TRBD2 (6 bases each). V lost 5 bases, J lost 9 bases, and 11 bases lay in between. CDR1 and CDR2 (germline): GTSNPN, SVGIG (reference sequence). CDR3 length equals 10 residues. CDR3 sequence: CAWGGPGQYF. The CDR3 nucleotides read TGTGCCTGGGGGGGGCCCGGGCAGTACTTC.

This chain connects TRBV28 to TRBJ1-6; D unclear. V shed 8 bases and J shed 7 bases, with 12 bases lying between them. Germline V CDR1 and CDR2: MDHEN, SYDVKM. The CDR3 sequence is 13 residues long. As DNA, the CDR3 is TGTGCCAGCCTCTCTCCGTTGAATTCACCCCTCCACTTT. It yields the protein CASLSPLNSPLHF.

This clone is a singleton in its sample. The chain combines TRBV28 with TRBJ1-5; TRBD1 matches at 9 bases. V was pared by 6 bases and J by 2 bases, with 20 bases of the junction left unmatched. The CDR3 is 20 amino acids. Per germline, CDR1 MDHEN and CDR2 SYDVKM. The CDR3 DNA reads as TGTGCCAGCAGCCTTCCCTACCGAAGGACAGGGGCGTTTGGCAATCAGCCCCAGCATTTT. This sequence encodes CASSLPYRRTGAFGNQPQHF.

The chain joins TRBV13 to TRBJ2-7, with 9 bases fitting TRBD2. V lost 1 base, J lost 2 bases, and 6 bases stayed unmatched. The CDR3 length is 16 residues. Germline lookup yields CDR1 PRHDT and CDR2 FYEKMQ (reference sequence). The CDR3 DNA reads TGTGCCAGCAGCTTAGCCGGGACTAGCTTCGCCTACGAGCAGTACTTC. Translation: CASSLAGTSFAYEQYF.

This sequence joins TRBV28 and TRBJ1-4; D remains unclear. Trimming stripped 5 bases from V and 3 bases from J, with 13 bases between. The CDR3 runs 15 residues. Germline CDR1 reads MDHEN; CDR2 reads SYDVKM. CDR3 sequence (DNA): TGTGCCAGCAGTCATGGGTACAGAGCTAATGAAAAACTGTTTTTT. Translated: CASSHGYRANEKLFF.

Only a few counts were recorded for this clone. V gene TRBV27 combines with J gene TRBJ1-1; tentative D call: TRBD1 (5 bases). The length of the CDR3 is 13 residues. Germline V gives CDR1 MNHEY, CDR2 SMNVEV (reference sequence). Trimming removed 4 bases from V and 3 bases from J, with 9 bases in between. The CDR3 region is CASSSWGDTEAFF. The CDR3 bases are TGTGCCAGCAGTTCCTGGGGGGACACTGAAGCTTTCTTT.

The chain combines TRBV12-3 or TRBV12-4 with TRBJ1-6; D unclear. This CDR3 spans 11 amino acids. V lost 3 bases, J lost 9 bases, and 3 bases lay in between. The CDR3 sequence: CASSFGSPLHF. The CDR3 region has the DNA TGTGCCAGCAGTTTTGGTTCACCCCTCCACTTT.

The V call is TRBV12-5, the J call TRBJ2-7; D is ambiguous. Germline CDR1 is LGHNT and CDR2 is FRNRAP. The CDR3 is 12 residues long. V was trimmed by 2 bases and J by 4 bases, leaving 6 bases between them. The CDR3 DNA reads TGTGCTAGTGGTTTGACCGTATACGAGCAGTACTTC. Amino acids: CASGLTVYEQYF.

The rearrangement uses TRBV3-1 (or the pseudogene TRBV3-2) and TRBJ2-1; D remains unclear. The CDR3 totals 15 residues. Germline V gene sequence: CDR1 LGHDT, CDR2 YNNKEL (reference sequence). The ends were cut back, 7 bases at V and 1 base at J, with 14 bases in the middle. DNA of the CDR3: TGTGCCAGCACCAATAAACCTGGGTCCTACAATGAGCAGTTCTTC. It is translated as CASTNKPGSYNEQFF.

This sequence joins TRBV11-2 and TRBJ2-4; D possibly uses TRBD1 or TRBD2 (5 bases each). The length of the CDR3 is 15 residues. V lost 1 base and J lost 6, with 13 bases in between. Germline assignment: CDR1 SGHAT and CDR2 FQNNGV. CDR3 bases: TGTGCCAGCAGCTTAGTAGGGGCAGGGAGAAACATTCAGTACTTC. Its translation is CASSLVGAGRNIQYF.

The chain carries TRBV25-1 and TRBJ1-6; D not certain. This CDR3 has 13 residues. The germline V and J ends were trimmed by 9 bases and 8 bases, with 14 bases remaining between them. Germline V lookup: CDR1 MGHDK, CDR2 SYGVNS. In DNA, the CDR3 is TGTGCCAGTCGACGGGGAATGGATTCACCCCTCCACTTT. Translation gives CASRRGMDSPLHF.